The 32 T cell receptor beta chains below all came from one sample that was sequenced in a study of T cell repertoires in cytomegalovirus infection. Their antigens are not known. One entry per CDR3 protein, called by TCRdb with MiXCR from the reads. This table has under 300,000 distinct CDR3 sequences, roughly a fifth appearing once. This sample comprised cultured PBMCs, obtained from culture after CMV antigen stimulation. These receptors were taken from a human donor in good health (CMV status not recorded). Some clones in this sample may be carry-over from other donors' samples.

This sequence joins TRBV27 and TRBJ2-7; 12 positions match TRBD2. Germline CDR1 reads MNHEY; CDR2 reads SMNVEV (reference sequence). After removal of 3 bases from V and 7 bases from J, the junction contained 7 bases not matched to a gene. The CDR3 loop spans 15 amino acids. CDR3 nucleotide sequence: TGTGCCAGCAGTTTGCGGACTAGCGGGACGGGGGAGCAGTACTTC. It specifies CASSLRTSGTGEQYF.

The rearrangement uses TRBV27 and TRBJ2-7; TRBD2 aligns across 10 bases. With V trimmed by 4 bases and J by 3 bases, 6 bases remained unmatched. CDR1 MNHEY and CDR2 SMNVEV come from the germline V gene (reference sequence). CDR3 length: 15 residues. CDR3: CASSYRASGSYEQYF. As DNA, the CDR3 is TGTGCCAGCAGTTATCGGGCTAGCGGGAGCTACGAGCAGTACTTC.

This clonotype has just a few counts. The V call is TRBV20-1, the J call TRBJ2-3; maybe TRBD1 (5 bases). V was cut by 0 bases and J by 4 bases, with 8 bases left in between. The CDR3 spans 13 residues. Germline assignment: CDR1 DFQATT and CDR2 SNEGSKA (reference sequence). The CDR3 reads CSAREGHPDTQYF. The CDR3 DNA follows: TGCAGTGCTAGAGAGGGGCACCCAGATACGCAGTATTTT.

The chain combines TRBV19 with TRBJ1-1; D is perhaps TRBD1 (6 bases). Per germline, CDR1 LNHDA and CDR2 SQIVND (reference sequence). The V end was cut by 3 bases, the J end by 0 bases, with 14 bases between. The CDR3 is made up of 16 amino acids. CDR3 sequence reads: CASSIGWGLMNTEAFF. Here the CDR3 DNA reads TGTGCCAGTAGTATCGGTTGGGGGCTAATGAACACTGAAGCTTTCTTT.

This clonotype came up a few times. The V call is TRBV5-1, the J call TRBJ1-6, with 7 bases identical to TRBD1. Germline CDR1 reads SGHRS; CDR2 reads YFSETQ. There are 15 residues in the CDR3. V shed 0 bases, J shed 10 bases, and the junction held 7 bases outside the gene matches. Here the CDR3 DNA reads TGCGCCAGCAGCTTGGACGGGACAGAACGGTCACCCCTCCACTTT. This encodes CASSLDGTERSPLHF.

In this sample, this clonotype turned up a few times. The chain is built from TRBV4-1 and TRBJ1-2; TRBD1 aligns across 10 bases. This CDR3 spans 14 amino acids. With V trimmed by 5 bases and J by 7 bases, 7 bases remained unmatched. Germline V lookup: CDR1 MGHRA, CDR2 YSYEKL. CDR3 nucleotides: TGCGCCAGCAGCGAGGACAGGGGGATCGCTGGCTACACCTTC. The encoded protein is CASSEDRGIAGYTF.

The CDR3 spells CASNRGQPKNIQYF. In DNA form, the CDR3 reads TGTGCCAGCAACCGGGGACAGCCCAAAAACATTCAGTACTTC. The chain employs TRBV12-3 or TRBV12-4 and TRBJ2-4; TRBD1 aligns across 7 bases. This CDR3 is 14 amino acids long. With V trimmed by 7 bases and J by 2 bases, 5 bases remained unmatched.

The chain couples TRBV28 to TRBJ2-7; no reliable D call. The V end lost 3 bases, the J end lost 7 bases, and 7 bases lay between the germline ends. The CDR3 runs 11 residues. From germline, CDR1 is MDHEN and CDR2 SYDVKM. The CDR3 is CASSLRREQYF. In DNA form, the CDR3 reads TGTGCCAGCAGTTTGAGGCGGGAGCAGTACTTC.

This clonotype was detected a few times. The chain is built from TRBV12-3 or TRBV12-4 and TRBJ2-3; D is unclear. CDR3 length: 14 residues. With 6 bases removed from V and 2 bases from J, the gap between germline ends came to 12 bases. The CDR3 is CASRSGSNTDTQYF. For the CDR3, the DNA is TGTGCCAGCAGATCGGGTTCCAACACAGATACGCAGTATTTT.

The sample holds a few counts of this clonotype. The rearrangement links TRBV12-3 or TRBV12-4 to TRBJ1-6; perhaps TRBD1 as D (5 bases). The V end lost 5 bases, the J end lost 9 bases, and 17 bases lay between the germline ends. CDR3 length: 15 residues. The CDR3 reads CASSPARQGRSPLHF. Written as DNA, the CDR3 is TGTGCCAGCAGTCCGGCGCGGCAGGGACGTTCACCCCTCCACTTT.

There are many counts of this clonotype. V is TRBV7-6 and J is TRBJ2-3; weak D call: TRBD2 (6 bases). The V gene's germline CDR1 is SGHVS and CDR2 FNYEAQ. The CDR3 sequence is 14 residues long. Trimming pared 4 bases from V and 5 bases from J, leaving 13 bases between. The CDR3: CASSSWGDGDTQYF. The CDR3 DNA reads TGTGCCAGCAGCTCCTGGGGGGATGGAGATACGCAGTATTTT. Combining the CDR3 with reference TRBV7-6 and TRBJ2-3 gives the whole variable domain GAGVSQSPRYKVTKRGQDVALRCDPISGHVSLYWYRQALGQGPEFLTYFNYEAQQDKSGLPNDRFSAERPEGSISTLTIQRTEQRDSAMYRCASSSWGDGDTQYFGPGTRLTVL.

V is TRBV5-6 and J is TRBJ1-2; perhaps TRBD1 as D (5 bases). V lost 3 bases and J lost 2, with 8 bases in between. Germline V CDR1 and CDR2: SGHDT, YYEEEE. This CDR3 is built from 13 residues. CDR3 DNA sequence: TGTGCCAGCAGCTCGGACACCAACTATGGCTACACCTTC. It is translated as CASSSDTNYGYTF. The full variable domain, in which reference TRBV5-6 and TRBJ1-2 provide the parts outside the CDR3, is DAGVTQSPTHLIKTRGQQVTLRCSPKSGHDTVSWYQQALGQGPQFIFQYYEEEERQRGNFPDRFSGHQFPNYSSELNVNALLLGDSALYLCASSSDTNYGYTFGSGTRLTVV.

The chain couples TRBV5-6 to TRBJ1-1; D is ambiguous. Germline CDR1 reads SGHDT; CDR2 reads YYEEEE. V was clipped by 7 bases and J by 3 bases, with 19 bases between them. The CDR3 has 15 amino acids. The CDR3 reads CASSPRVGRYTEAFF. CDR3 nucleotides: TGTGCCAGCTCCCCAAGGGTGGGGAGGTACACTGAAGCTTTCTTT.

This clonotype was picked up a small number of times. The V and J genes are TRBV12-3 or TRBV12-4 and TRBJ1-2; possible D gene TRBD1, 6 bases. With 6 bases removed from V and 11 bases from J, the gap between germline ends came to 19 bases. There are 13 residues in the CDR3. CDR3 in amino acids: CASSRTASRGYTF. The CDR3 bases are TGTGCCAGCAGCCGGACGGCTTCGAGGGGGTACACCTTC.

Written as DNA, the CDR3 is TGTGCCAGCAGTTACTCTCGGTTCTTC. It translates to CASSYSRFF. The V and J genes are TRBV6-2 or TRBV6-3 and TRBJ2-1; D is uncertain. The CDR3 is 9 residues long. V was pared by 0 bases and J by 15 bases, with 3 bases between. Germline values: CDR1 MNHEY, CDR2 SVGEGT.

This clonotype has at least ten counts. The chain combines TRBV7-2 with TRBJ1-1; a weak D match, TRBD1 (5 bases). V lost 1 base to trimming and J lost 4 bases, with 13 bases between them. Germline CDR1 is SGHTA and CDR2 is FQGNSA. This CDR3 has 15 residues. The CDR3 DNA sequence: TGTGCCAGCAGCTTAGTTCTCCTCGGGGGCACTGAAGCTTTCTTT. This encodes CASSLVLLGGTEAFF.

Here the CDR3 DNA reads TGTGCCAGCAGCTCAGGAGGGTTAGGAGAAGATACGCAGTATTTT. As protein: CASSSGGLGEDTQYF. This rearrangement joins TRBV5-4 to TRBJ2-3; the D gene is possibly TRBD2 (6 bases). Germline CDR1 reads SGHNT; CDR2 reads YYREEE (reference sequence). The length of the CDR3 is 15 residues. With 3 bases removed from V and 5 bases from J, the gap between germline ends came to 16 bases.

The chain joins TRBV30 to TRBJ2-5; the D gene is possibly TRBD1 (8 bases). V was clipped by 8 bases and J by 5 bases, with 21 bases between them. In germline, CDR1 is GTSNPN, CDR2 SVGIG (reference sequence). This CDR3 is built from 14 residues. For the CDR3, the DNA is TGTGCCCAAGGACAGGGAGGGGTTGGGGAGACCCAGTACTTC. This sequence encodes CAQGQGGVGETQYF.

Ten or more counts support this clonotype. This chain connects TRBV12-3 or TRBV12-4 to TRBJ2-3; D may be TRBD2 (6 bases). The CDR3 runs 15 residues. Trimming left V 6 bases short and J 0 bases short, with 13 bases between. CDR3 bases: TGTGCCAGCAGCCCTTGGGCGGGAAGCACAGATACGCAGTATTTT. The encoded protein is CASSPWAGSTDTQYF.

The V call is TRBV28, the J call TRBJ1-2; tentative D call: TRBD1 (6 bases). CDR1 MDHEN and CDR2 SYDVKM come from the germline V gene. The CDR3 is made up of 14 amino acids. V was pared by 11 bases and J by 0 bases, with 16 bases between. The CDR3 DNA sequence: TGTGCCTCCGGACCGGGGGACACTAACTATGGCTACACCTTC. Residues: CASGPGDTNYGYTF.

This sequence joins TRBV11-1 and TRBJ2-7; D is perhaps TRBD1 (6 bases). Trimming stripped 1 base from V and 0 bases from J, with 10 bases between. The length of the CDR3 is 15 residues. Per germline, CDR1 SGHAT and CDR2 FQDESV (reference sequence). In nucleotides, the CDR3 is TGTGCCAGCAGCTTAGAGGGGGACCCCTCCTACGAGCAGTACTTC. It is translated as CASSLEGDPSYEQYF.

The chain combines TRBV12-3 or TRBV12-4 with TRBJ2-7, with 11 bases identical to TRBD1. This CDR3 is built from 15 residues. Trimming at V came to 7 bases and at J to 5 bases, leaving 10 bases not matched to a gene. CDR3 nucleotide sequence: TGTGCCAGCACCAAAGGGGACAGGGGGAATGACGAGCAGTACTTC. It yields the protein CASTKGDRGNDEQYF.

This clonotype has a count of ten or more. The chain is built from TRBV7-2 and TRBJ1-2; D perhaps matches TRBD1 (5 bases). V dropped 5 bases and J dropped 8 bases, with 18 bases sitting between them. The CDR3 has 14 residues. Germline V lookup: CDR1 SGHTA, CDR2 FQGNSA. This CDR3 is CASSPGTQSLGYTF. The CDR3 DNA follows: TGTGCCAGCAGCCCCGGGACTCAGAGCCTGGGCTACACCTTC.

The rearrangement uses TRBV4-3 and TRBJ2-1; D might be TRBD2 (5 bases). Germline CDR1 reads LGHNA; CDR2 reads YSLEER. Deletions cut 1 base from V and 5 bases from J, with 15 bases between. This CDR3 has 16 residues. The CDR3 nucleotides read TGCGCCAGCAGCCAAGGGACTTCCCAGAACAACAATGAGCAGTTCTTC. As protein: CASSQGTSQNNNEQFF.

This clonotype occurred many times. The V call is TRBV7-9, the J call TRBJ1-1, with TRBD1 as a possible D gene (5 bases). CDR3 length: 15 residues. CDR1 and CDR2 from the germline V gene are SEHNR and FQNEAQ (reference sequence). Trimming left V 5 bases short and J 1 base short, with 14 bases between. CDR3 loop: CASSTGPGQNTEAFF. The CDR3 DNA sequence: TGTGCCAGCAGCACAGGTCCGGGGCAGAACACTGAAGCTTTCTTT.

The V and J genes are TRBV7-6 and TRBJ2-1; the D gene is possibly TRBD1 (5 bases). From germline, CDR1 is SGHVS and CDR2 FNYEAQ. CDR3 length equals 12 residues. V lost 8 bases and J 6 bases, leaving 11 bases between the germline ends. In nucleotides, the CDR3 is TGTGCCAGCCACGGAAGGGGCAATGAGCAGTTCTTC. Encoded protein: CASHGRGNEQFF.

The chain couples TRBV19 to TRBJ1-5; D remains unclear. V lost 1 base to trimming and J lost 6 bases, with 10 bases between them. Germline-derived CDR1 and CDR2 are LNHDA and SQIVND (reference sequence). This CDR3 is built from 14 residues. CDR3 coding DNA: TGTGCCAGTAGTATAGTGGGTGTCGGTCAGCCCCAGCATTTT. Translation gives CASSIVGVGQPQHF.

The CDR3 DNA reads TGCAGTGCTAGTTACGTCCGAGGGGGAGCCAGTACAGATACGCAGTATTTT. As protein: CSASYVRGGASTDTQYF. The chain links TRBV20-1 to TRBJ2-3, with D possibly being TRBD1 (6 bases). Trimming stripped 3 bases from V and 3 bases from J, with 22 bases between. CDR3 length equals 17 residues. Germline V CDR1 and CDR2: DFQATT, SNEGSKA (reference sequence).

The V and J genes are TRBV7-9 and TRBJ1-1, with D uncertain. The CDR3 sequence is 10 residues long. Trimming took 3 bases from V and 8 from J, leaving 4 bases between them. Germline values: CDR1 SEHNR, CDR2 FQNEAQ (reference sequence). As DNA, the CDR3 is TGTGCCAGCAGCTTTACAGAAGCTTTCTTT. It translates to CASSFTEAFF.

In its sample, this clonotype was seen a few times. The CDR3 loop reads CASSLRGGPSYGYTF. In DNA, the CDR3 is TGTGCCAGCAGCCTGCGGGGGGGACCTAGCTATGGCTACACCTTC. The chain has TRBV27 and TRBJ1-2; TRBD1 is a possible D gene (5 bases). Germline-derived CDR1 and CDR2 are MNHEY and SMNVEV (reference sequence). The length of the CDR3 is 15 residues. Deletions cut 6 bases from V and 4 bases from J, with 18 bases between.

Many counts were recorded for this clonotype. The J gene is TRBJ1-5, the V gene TRBV7-9, with D possibly matching TRBD1 (5 bases). CDR3 length equals 14 residues. Looked up from germline, CDR1 is SEHNR and CDR2 is FQNEAQ (reference sequence). V was pared by 5 bases and J by 4 bases, with 12 bases between. In DNA, the CDR3 is TGTGCCAGCAGCCAAGGGGCCCTAAATCAGCCCCAGCATTTT. This codes for CASSQGALNQPQHF.

This clonotype has only a few counts. The chain employs TRBV7-9 and TRBJ2-7; a weak D match, TRBD1 (5 bases). CDR3 size: 13 residues. V dropped 6 bases and J dropped 3 bases, with 12 bases sitting between them. Germline CDR1 SEHNR, CDR2 FQNEAQ (reference sequence). This chain's CDR3 is CASSRGTDYEQYF. CDR3 in DNA: TGTGCCAGCAGTAGGGGAACGGACTACGAGCAGTACTTC.